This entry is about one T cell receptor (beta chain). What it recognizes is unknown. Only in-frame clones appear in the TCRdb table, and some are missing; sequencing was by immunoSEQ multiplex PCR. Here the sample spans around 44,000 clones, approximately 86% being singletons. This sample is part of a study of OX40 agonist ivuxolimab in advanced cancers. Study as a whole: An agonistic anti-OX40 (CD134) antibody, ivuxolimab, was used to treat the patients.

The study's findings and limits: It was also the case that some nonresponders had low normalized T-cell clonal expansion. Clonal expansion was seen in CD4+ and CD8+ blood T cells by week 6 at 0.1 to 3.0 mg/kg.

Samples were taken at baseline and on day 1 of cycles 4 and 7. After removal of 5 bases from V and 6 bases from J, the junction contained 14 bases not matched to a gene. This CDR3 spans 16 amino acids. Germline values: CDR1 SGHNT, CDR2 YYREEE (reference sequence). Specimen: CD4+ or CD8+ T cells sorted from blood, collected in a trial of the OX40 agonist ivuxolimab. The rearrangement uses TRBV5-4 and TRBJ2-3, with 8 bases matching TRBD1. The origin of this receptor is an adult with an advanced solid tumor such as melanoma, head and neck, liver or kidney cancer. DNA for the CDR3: TGTGCCAGCAGTAAGGGGGTCGGACAGGGAAAGGATACGCAGTATTTT. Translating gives CASSKGVGQGKDTQYF.